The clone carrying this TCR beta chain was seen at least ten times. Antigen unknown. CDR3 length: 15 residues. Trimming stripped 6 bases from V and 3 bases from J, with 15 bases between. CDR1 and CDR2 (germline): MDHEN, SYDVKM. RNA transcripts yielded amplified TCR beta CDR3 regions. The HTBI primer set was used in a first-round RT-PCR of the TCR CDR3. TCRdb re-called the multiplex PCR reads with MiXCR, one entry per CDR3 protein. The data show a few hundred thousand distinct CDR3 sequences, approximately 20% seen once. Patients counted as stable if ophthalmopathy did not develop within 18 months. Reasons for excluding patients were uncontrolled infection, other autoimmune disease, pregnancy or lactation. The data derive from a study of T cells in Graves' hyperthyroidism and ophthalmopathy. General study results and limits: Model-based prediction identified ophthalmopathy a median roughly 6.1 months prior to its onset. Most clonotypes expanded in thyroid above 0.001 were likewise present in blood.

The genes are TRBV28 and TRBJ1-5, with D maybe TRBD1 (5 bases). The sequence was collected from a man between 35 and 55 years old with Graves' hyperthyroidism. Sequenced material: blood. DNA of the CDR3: TGTGCCAGCAGCCCGCAGGGAATTGACAATCAGCCCCAGCATTTT. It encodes CASSPQGIDNQPQHF.